Listed below are T cell receptor gamma chains from one sample, sequenced in a study of Vδ1+ human thymocytes. TCRdb re-identified clones in the multiplex PCR reads via CATT. In the table there are about 23,000 gamma-chain clones, 12% to 15% of which are singletons. The sequencing input was Vdelta1+ gamma-delta thymocytes from the thymus. The receptors here all came from a child under two years old who had congenital heart surgery. The CDR3 runs from the conserved cysteine through the conserved F or W.

cdr3_length	v_call	j_call	cdr3_aa
14	TRGV9	TRGJ1/TRGJ2	CALWEESQGDGKLF
13	TRGV8	TRGJ1/TRGJ2	CATWATNYYKKLF
12	TRGV4	TRGJ1/TRGJ2	CATWNALDKKLF
12	TRGV8	TRGJ1/TRGJ2	CATWDEVVRKLF
15	TRGV5	TRGJP2	CATWDSERSDWIKTF
14	TRGV8	TRGJP2	CATWANSSDWIKTF
15	TRGV8	TRGJP1	CATWASDTTGWFKIF
14	TRGV8	TRGJP2	CATWDSRGDWIKTF
16	TRGV5	TRGJ1/TRGJ2	CATWDRRSKPYYKKLF
17	TRGV2	TRGJP2	CATWESLRGSSDWIKTF
14	TRGV4	TRGJ1/TRGJ2	CATWDGRIDYKKLF
16	TRGV4	TRGJ1/TRGJ2	CATWDARYILYYKKLF
14	TRGV9	TRGJ1/TRGJ2	CALWEGQNYYKKLF
11	TRGV3	TRGJ1/TRGJ2	CATWGGHRKLF
11	TRGV9	TRGJ1/TRGJ2	CALWEVRGKLF
17	TRGV3	TRGJP2	CATWDRPGSSSDWIKTF
17	TRGV9	TRGJP	CALWEGQQELGKKIKVF
12	TRGV9	TRGJ1/TRGJ2	CALWVLYYKKLF
14	TRGV4	TRGJ1/TRGJ2	CATWDAQNYYKKLF
14	TRGV4	TRGJP2	CATWDGESDWIKTF
16	TRGV9	TRGJ1/TRGJ2	CALWEGLGSPVHKKLF
13	TRGV4	TRGJP1	CATWNESGWFKIF
13	TRGV9	TRGJ1/TRGJ2	CALWGKNYYKKLF
14	TRGV4	TRGJP1	CATWDGPTGWFKIF
12	TRGV4	TRGJ1/TRGJ2	CATWDGRGKKLF
15	TRGV5	TRGJ1/TRGJ2	CATWDSSGNYYKKLF
12	TRGV2	TRGJ1/TRGJ2	CATWDFGYKKLF
15	TRGV3	TRGJP2	CATWDRLGSDWIKTF
15	TRGV9	TRGJP	CASWEVSLGKKIKVF
17	TRGV3	TRGJ1/TRGJ2	CATWDSPPISNYYKKLF
14	TRGV5	TRGJ1/TRGJ2	CATWDRPPYYKKLF
13	TRGV4	TRGJ1/TRGJ2	CATWDGLHYKKLF
16	TRGV3	TRGJ1/TRGJ2	CATWDRPVGIYYKKLF
14	TRGV5	TRGJ1/TRGJ2	CATWDTPVYYKKLF
12	TRGV5	TRGJ1/TRGJ2	CATWDKPLKRLF
12	TRGV4	TRGJ1/TRGJ2	CATWIEYYKKLF
11	TRGV5	TRGJ1/TRGJ2	CATWDGPGKLF
13	TRGV4	TRGJ1/TRGJ2	CATWNFFLYKKLF
16	TRGV4	TRGJP1	CATWDRLDTTGWFKIF